This T cell receptor beta chain was obtained from a study of blood T cell repertoires in COVID-19 (dated by TCRdb to between 2020 and 2021). The study in broad terms: Collaborator samples came from the United States, Italy and Spain and covered acute and convalescent phases of COVID-19. The prospective study material was composed of cDNA or gDNA derived from T cells, B-cell-depleted T cells, or PBMCs. The dataset comprised deeply sampled blood TCRbeta repertoires from subjects exposed to, actively infected with, or recovered from COVID-19. A freely available public database, intended as a resource for researchers studying the immune response to SARS-CoV-2, is where the repertoires were released. Samples came from the ongoing ImmuneRACE study (first 160 participants) plus 1,254 subjects from 6 global collaborators. Sample metadata almost always included a de-identified subject ID, COVID-19 status, age in years and sex. HLA class I and class II types, where available, came from metadata supplied by the sample provider rather than from assay-based typing. On the study overall, not on this receptor specifically: The amount of clinical and demographic metadata varied by source and participant and was provided uncurated.

Whole blood was collected in K2EDTA tubes by collaborating institutions according to the institutions' own protocols. For TCRbeta analysis, collaborators shipped samples as frozen whole blood, isolated PBMCs, or DNA extracted from either of those sample types. About this clone itself: Which antigen it targets is not known. Base qualities are missing; no much larger clone stands one base away.

CDR1 and CDR2 are drawn from the germline V gene: SGHTA, FQGNSA. The CDR3 starts with the cysteine, ends with the phenylalanine, and has 16 residues. Left in the record is the CDR3 DNA by itself, 48 bases read in frame from the first base. Trimmed from V: 5 bases; trimmed from J: 5 bases; junction bases lacking a gene match: 11. The immunoSEQ Assay, a bias-controlled multiplex PCR, was used to amplify TCRbeta CDR3 regions from genomic DNA. The study's own analysis went as follows. The number of nucleated cells in each sample was estimated by amplification of reference gene primers within the assay. To quantify the absolute abundance of each unique TCRbeta CDR3 rearrangement, sequence reads were collapsed and filtered. For each sample, productive Simpson clonality was calculated by taking the square root of Simpson's diversity index across productive rearrangements. Entries here come from immuneACCESS through TCRdb and include only in-frame sequences with V and J called. Some clones fail to appear in such tables; in the studies checked, an unresolved V gene covers under half of the shortfall, and the cause of the remainder is unknown. That table supplies the V and J calls and clone size; D and trimming were determined from the DNA. Across this sample there are some 42,000 clones, with roughly 90% seen only once. The top ten clonotypes cover roughly 0.39% of the sample.

The rearranged segments are TRBV7-2 and TRBJ1-1; 10 of the junction bases match TRBD1. Sequenced material: peripheral blood. This TCR was recovered from a human donor in a cohort sampled during active COVID-19. The CDR3 here reads CASSPQWTGGGTEAFF. The DNA is TGTGCCAGCAGCCCCCAATGGACAGGGGGAGGGACTGAAGCTTTCTTT.